The rows below give T cell receptor beta chains drawn from one sample of a study of blood T cell repertoires in COVID-19. Repertoires were generated with immunoSEQ multiplex PCR, while TCRdb's copy carries only in-frame clones and drops some. Among hundreds of thousands of clones listed, around 86% were seen once. Sequencing was performed on peripheral blood. The receptor set was obtained from a woman between 25 and 40 years old with active or convalescent COVID-19. Each CDR3 is given with its conserved first and last residue. A D gene is named only where the DNA matches it firmly. Only part of the rows carry a size: once, few, many, or a class if the clone is expanded.

v_gene	d_gene	abundance	j_gene	CDR3aa	CDR3nt
TRBV5-1	TRBD1	-	TRBJ1-2	CASSSGQGLGDYGYTF	TGCGCCAGCAGCTCCGGACAGGGATTAGGTGACTATGGCTACACCTTC
TRBV2	TRBD1	-	TRBJ1-5	CASSAAGGQGAGAQHF	TGTGCCAGCAGTGCGGCCGGGGGACAGGGGGCTGGAGCCCAGCATTTT
TRBV6-5	TRBD1	once	TRBJ1-2	CASRLGQGSNDGYTF	TGTGCCAGCAGGCTGGGACAGGGAAGTAATGATGGCTACACCTTC
TRBV5-1	-	-	TRBJ1-2	CASSRGGGEGYGYTF	TGCGCCAGCAGCCGGGGCGGGGGGGAAGGCTATGGCTACACCTTC
TRBV5-5	TRBD2	-	TRBJ2-1	CASSFPGGNEQFF	TGTGCCAGCAGCTTTCCGGGAGGCAATGAGCAGTTCTTC
TRBV4-2	-	few	TRBJ2-7	CASSQDRREQYF	TGTGCCAGCAGCCAAGATAGGCGGGAGCAGTACTTC
TRBV4-1	-	-	TRBJ1-5	CASTEGGAADQPQHF	TGCGCCAGCACAGAAGGGGGGGCGGCGGATCAGCCCCAGCATTTT
TRBV7-9	TRBD1	-	TRBJ1-6	CASSSTGDSPLHF	TGTGCCAGCAGCTCCACAGGGGATTCACCCCTCCACTTT
TRBV18	TRBD2	-	TRBJ2-3	CASSPLAGVVDTQYF	TGTGCCAGCTCACCACTAGCGGGAGTGGTAGATACGCAGTATTTT
TRBV12-3/TRBV12-4	-	-	TRBJ1-2	CASSPGSRGYTF	TGTGCCAGCAGCCCAGGGTCTCGGGGCTACACCTTC
TRBV6-5	-	-	TRBJ2-3	CASTKRDTQYF	TGTGCCAGCACGAAGAGGGATACGCAGTATTTT
TRBV5-1	TRBD2	-	TRBJ2-7	CASSLGLAGTYEQYF	TGCGCCAGCAGCCTAGGACTAGCGGGCACCTACGAGCAGTACTTC
TRBV7-9	-	few	TRBJ1-5	CASTQGGVQPQHF	TGTGCCAGCACCCAGGGAGGGGTTCAGCCCCAGCATTTT
TRBV21-1	-	-	TRBJ1-5	CASSVGDWKAMRSNQPQHF	TGTGCCAGCAGCGTGGGAGATTGGAAGGCAATGAGAAGCAATCAGCCCCAGCATTTT
TRBV4-2	TRBD1	-	TRBJ1-1	CASSQPDRAAEAFF	TGTGCCAGCAGCCAACCGGACAGGGCTGCTGAAGCTTTCTTT
TRBV29-1	-	-	TRBJ2-2	CSVEVLSAGELFF	TGCAGCGTTGAAGTGTTGTCGGCCGGGGAGCTGTTTTTT
TRBV5-6	TRBD1	-	TRBJ1-1	CASSLARTGIGPEDTEAFF	TGTGCCAGCAGCTTGGCCAGGACAGGGATTGGTCCGGAGGACACTGAAGCTTTCTTT
TRBV19	-	-	TRBJ1-6	CASSITQYEALHF	TGTGCCAGTAGTATCACCCAGTACGAAGCCCTCCACTTT
TRBV9	-	-	TRBJ1-6	CASSVTGLDSPLHF	TGTGCCAGCAGCGTTACAGGGTTAGATTCACCCCTCCACTTT
TRBV19	-	-	TRBJ1-6	CASSNDPGNNSPLHF	TGTGCCAGTAGCAACGACCCGGGGAATAATTCACCCCTCCACTTT
TRBV4-2	TRBD2	-	TRBJ2-3	CASSQEGSGGAVDTQYF	TGTGCCAGCAGCCAAGAAGGTAGCGGGGGGGCCGTAGATACGCAGTATTTT
TRBV29-1	TRBD1	-	TRBJ1-2	CSVGGDREFHGYTF	TGCAGCGTTGGGGGGGACAGGGAATTCCATGGCTACACCTTC
TRBV2	-	-	TRBJ1-2	CASSGYGYTF	TGCGCCAGCTCGGGATATGGCTACACCTTC
TRBV11-2	TRBD1	-	TRBJ1-5	CASSPTGAGGQPQHF	TGTGCCAGCAGCCCGACAGGGGCGGGCGGTCAGCCCCAGCATTTT
TRBV19	TRBD2	once	TRBJ2-7	CASSIGGLADHEQYF	TGTGCCAGTAGTATAGGGGGACTAGCAGACCACGAGCAGTACTTC
TRBV13	TRBD1	-	TRBJ2-3	CASSSRQGWSDTQYF	TGTGCCAGCAGCTCCCGACAGGGTTGGTCAGATACGCAGTATTTT
TRBV3-1/TRBV3-2	TRBD2	-	TRBJ2-3	CASSPITGGTSGGPGDTQYF	TGTGCCAGCAGCCCAATTACAGGGGGGACTAGCGGGGGCCCCGGGGATACGCAGTATTTT
TRBV5-1	TRBD1	-	TRBJ1-1	CASSLVPGQGFSAEAFF	TGCGCCAGCAGCCTCGTCCCGGGACAGGGGTTCAGCGCTGAAGCTTTCTTT
TRBV27	-	-	TRBJ1-2	CASSLQVNYGYTF	TGTGCCAGCAGCCTCCAGGTTAACTATGGCTACACCTTC
TRBV11-2	-	-	TRBJ2-7	CASSPPSGYEQYF	TGTGCCAGCAGCCCCCCGTCGGGGTACGAGCAGTACTTC
TRBV5-1	-	-	TRBJ1-6	CASSLVGNWEPLHF	TGCGCCAGCAGCTTGGTCGGGAACTGGGAACCCCTCCACTTT
TRBV3-1/TRBV3-2	TRBD2	-	TRBJ2-7	CASSQGGTSAYEQYF	TGTGCCAGCAGCCAAGGGGGGACTAGCGCGTACGAGCAGTACTTC
TRBV5-1	-	-	TRBJ1-1	CASSGGSVNTEAFF	TGCGCCAGCAGCGGGGGGTCGGTGAACACTGAAGCTTTCTTT
TRBV24-1	-	once	TRBJ2-2	CATSEAQGNTGELFF	TGTGCCACCAGTGAAGCTCAGGGTAACACCGGGGAGCTGTTTTTT
TRBV9	TRBD1	-	TRBJ1-1	CASSVFSGTGTNTEAFF	TGTGCCAGCAGCGTATTTAGCGGGACAGGGACGAACACTGAAGCTTTCTTT
TRBV3-1/TRBV3-2	-	-	TRBJ1-2	CASSTTGGYTF	TGTGCCAGCAGCACAACAGGGGGCTACACCTTC
TRBV6-1	TRBD1	-	TRBJ1-5	CASSEGQGIWQPQHF	TGTGCCAGCAGTGAAGGACAGGGGATATGGCAGCCCCAGCATTTT
TRBV6-5	TRBD1	-	TRBJ1-6	CASLGQGGSPLHF	TGTGCCAGCTTGGGACAGGGCGGTTCACCCCTCCACTTT
TRBV3-1/TRBV3-2	TRBD2	-	TRBJ2-7	CASSQELASGNYEQYF	TGTGCCAGCAGCCAAGAGTTAGCTAGCGGGAACTACGAGCAGTACTTC
TRBV5-4	TRBD1	-	TRBJ2-3	CASSKRQGVVADTQYF	TGTGCCAGCAGCAAAAGACAGGGTGTTGTTGCAGATACGCAGTATTTT
TRBV13	TRBD2	-	TRBJ2-1	CASLTSGGYNEQFF	TGTGCCAGCCTGACTAGCGGGGGTTACAATGAGCAGTTCTTC
TRBV3-1/TRBV3-2	TRBD2	-	TRBJ2-1	CASSRGLAGGQNEQFF	TGTGCCAGCAGCCGCGGACTAGCGGGGGGGCAGAATGAGCAGTTCTTC
TRBV27	TRBD1	-	TRBJ1-4	CASSPRQGAFVSEKLFF	TGTGCCAGCAGCCCCCGGCAGGGGGCTTTTGTCTCTGAAAAACTGTTTTTT
TRBV11-2	TRBD2	-	TRBJ2-1	CASSLRAGGGMDEQFF	TGTGCCAGCAGCCTTAGAGCGGGAGGAGGTATGGATGAGCAGTTCTTC
TRBV5-1	TRBD1	few	TRBJ1-2	CASSLGRGQVYGYTF	TGCGCCAGCAGCCTAGGGAGAGGACAGGTTTATGGCTACACCTTC
TRBV5-1	TRBD1	-	TRBJ2-7	CASSLRQGSSYEQYF	TGCGCCAGCAGCCTACGACAGGGGAGCTCCTACGAGCAGTACTTC
TRBV11-2	TRBD1	-	TRBJ1-2	CASSPPGGYGYTF	TGTGCCAGCAGCCCCCCAGGGGGCTATGGCTACACCTTC
TRBV5-1	-	-	TRBJ2-2	CASSYMPGNTGELFF	TGCGCCAGCAGTTATATGCCGGGGAACACCGGGGAGCTGTTTTTT
TRBV5-6	TRBD1	-	TRBJ1-2	CASSDRDRGIDGYTF	TGTGCCAGCAGCGACCGGGACAGGGGAATTGATGGCTACACCTTC
TRBV24-1	-	-	TRBJ2-2	CATSDLLGELFF	TGTGCCACCAGTGATTTGTTAGGGGAGCTGTTTTTT
TRBV9	-	-	TRBJ1-2	CASSLGGDANYGYTF	TGTGCCAGCAGCCTCGGCGGGGACGCTAACTATGGCTACACCTTC